This TCR beta chain appears in the sequencing data of a study of cytomegalovirus exposure and HLA in healthy donors. Findings and caveats of the study: An assumption of roughly uniform sequencing depth across donors underlay the presence/absence analyses. Most of the CMV-associated TCR beta chains (in a later analysis) appeared to be HLA-restricted. Whilst most TCR sequences proved rare, a subset of public TCRs occurred across many donors. Later, an analysis found that common viral pathogens appeared to be linked with several of the most significant clusters.

The CDR3 covers 14 residues. V lost 3 bases to trimming and J lost 1 base, with 9 bases between them. Germline CDR1 is MRHNA and CDR2 is SNTAGT. This clone was seen just once. What it recognizes is unknown. PCR primers comprised 60 Vbeta and 13 Jbeta primers. Profiled with immunoSEQ multiplex PCR; TCRdb holds only in-frame clones, not every one. The sample records around 150,000 clones, 65% to 80% being singletons. The material sequenced was PBMCs. The chain has TRBV6-4 and TRBJ1-1; weak D call: TRBD1 (6 bases). This clonotype originated in a woman aged 40 to 50 in good health and CMV-seronegative. The CDR3 nucleotides read TGTGCCAGCAGTGAGGGGGACACGAACACTGAAGCTTTCTTT. Amino acids: CASSEGDTNTEAFF.